A single sample is the source of the 15 T cell receptor beta chains below, sequenced in a study of T-cell memory formation after mild COVID-19. One entry per CDR3 protein results from TCRdb running MiXCR on the 5' RACE reads. The sample holds fewer than 140,000 distinct CDR3 sequences, around 12% seen once. Sequenced sample: PBMCs or a T cell subset sorted from them (not recorded which). Receptors originate from an adult woman who had mild COVID-19 (a few samples of this study predate the infection). Cell type and time point are not known.

The sample holds a few counts of this clonotype. The chain recombines TRBV11-1 with TRBJ2-3; 15 bases are shared with TRBD2. This CDR3 is built from 17 residues. The V gene end was trimmed by 5 bases and the J gene end by 5 bases; junction bases not matched to a gene: 8. Germline assignment: CDR1 SGHAT and CDR2 FQDESV (reference sequence). CDR3 region: CASSLSGTSGRRDTQYF. The DNA of the CDR3 is TGTGCCAGCAGCCTCTCTGGGACTAGCGGGAGGAGAGATACGCAGTATTTT.

The chain carries TRBV7-9 and TRBJ2-1; D perhaps matches TRBD1 (6 bases). CDR1 SEHNR and CDR2 FQNEAQ come from the germline V gene (reference sequence). The CDR3 is 13 amino acids. Deletions cut 8 bases from V and 8 bases from J, with 16 bases between. CDR3 coding DNA: TGTGCCAGCGGGGGCAGGGTGCGCGATGAGCAGTTCTTC. This codes for CASGGRVRDEQFF.

In this sample, this clonotype turned up many times. This chain connects TRBV5-1 to TRBJ2-7, with no clear D. Germline values: CDR1 SGHRS, CDR2 YFSETQ. The CDR3 has 12 amino acids. V was clipped by 4 bases and J by 6 bases, with 11 bases between them. The CDR3 sequence: CASSLSSREQYF. The CDR3 nucleotides are TGCGCCAGCAGCCTAAGCTCGCGCGAGCAGTACTTC.

This clonotype has more than one count but fewer than ten. The chain combines TRBV12-3 or TRBV12-4 with TRBJ2-3; D is unresolved. The CDR3 is 14 amino acids. V was shortened by 4 bases and J by 3 bases, with 11 bases between the two germline ends. In nucleotides, the CDR3 is TGTGCCAGCAGTTCAGGACCGAGGACAGATACGCAGTATTTT. Its protein is CASSSGPRTDTQYF.

This clonotype turned up a few times. The chain links TRBV21-1 to TRBJ2-3; no DNA check was done on the table's D call, TRBD1. TRBV21-1 is tagged as a pseudogene. This CDR3 contains 15 residues. CDR3 in amino acids: CASSQIVKGTDTQYF. The CDR3 DNA follows: TGTGCCAGCAGCCAAATTGTAAAGGGGACAGATACGCAGTATTTT.

The chain employs TRBV7-3 and TRBJ2-4, with D perhaps matching TRBD2 (5 bases). The germline V and J ends were trimmed by 0 bases and 8 bases, with 14 bases remaining between them. Germline assignment: CDR1 SGHTA and CDR2 FQGTGA. The CDR3 is 15 amino acids. The CDR3 sequence: CASSLTDRPEDIQYF. In nucleotides, the CDR3 is TGTGCCAGCAGCTTAACAGACCGGCCGGAGGACATTCAGTACTTC.

This clonotype occurred many times. The V call is TRBV29-1, the J call TRBJ2-3; TRBD1 aligns across 9 bases. The germline V gene has CDR1 SQVTM and CDR2 ANQGSEA. V was clipped by 6 bases and J by 6 bases; unmatched bases: 10. The CDR3 sequence is 14 residues long. CDR3 DNA sequence: TGCAGCGTCGCGGGACAGGGAGTGTGGGATACGCAGTATTTT. It yields the protein CSVAGQGVWDTQYF.

This clonotype came up many times. The J gene is TRBJ2-7, the V gene TRBV5-6; TRBD1 matches at 9 bases. There are 14 residues in the CDR3. Trimming took 5 bases from V and 4 from J; bases not matched to a gene: 7. Germline-derived CDR1 and CDR2 are SGHDT and YYEEEE. The CDR3 DNA reads as TGTGCCAGCAGTTTCGGACAGGGGTTATACGAGCAGTACTTC. Protein sequence: CASSFGQGLYEQYF.

This clonotype appeared a few times. The chain couples TRBV7-3 to TRBJ2-1, with 11 bases that match TRBD2. Unmatched junction bases numbered 8, after V lost 5 bases and J lost 8 bases. The CDR3 length is 15 residues. Germline assignment: CDR1 SGHTA and CDR2 FQGTGA. DNA for the CDR3: TGTGCCAGCAGCCTGGGTACGGGACTAGCGGATGAGCAGTTCTTC. Translation: CASSLGTGLADEQFF.

This clonotype was seen ten or more times. CDR3 sequence: CASSYVPSMYEQYF. CDR3 nucleotide sequence: TGTGCCAGCAGTTACGTGCCTAGCATGTACGAGCAGTACTTC. The chain links TRBV6-5 to TRBJ2-7, with D possibly being TRBD2 (5 bases). The germline V gene has CDR1 MNHEY and CDR2 SVGAGI. V lost 2 bases and J 4 bases, leaving 12 bases between the germline ends. The CDR3 covers 14 residues.

This clonotype was seen a few times. The chain is built from TRBV7-9 and TRBJ2-1; TRBD2 agrees at 7 bases. After removal of 5 bases from V and 0 bases from J, the junction contained 7 bases not matched to a gene. CDR3 length: 16 amino acids. Per the germline V gene, CDR1 is SEHNR and CDR2 is FQNEAQ (reference sequence). This CDR3 reads CASSARTSVSYNEQFF. The CDR3 DNA reads as TGTGCCAGCAGCGCCAGGACTAGTGTCTCCTACAATGAGCAGTTCTTC.

The chain carries TRBV6-2 or TRBV6-3 and TRBJ2-5; 7 bases line up with TRBD1. Losses at the gene ends were 6 bases for V and 4 bases for J; bases not matched to a gene: 2. Germline V CDR1 and CDR2: MNHEY, SVGEGT. This CDR3 is 12 amino acids long. CDR3 sequence reads: CASSRDRETQYF. The CDR3 coding sequence is TGTGCCAGCAGCCGGGACAGAGAGACCCAGTACTTC.

This clonotype has only a few counts. This chain connects TRBV6-5 to TRBJ1-1; 8 nucleotides agree with TRBD1. This CDR3 has 15 residues. Trimming cost V 6 bases and J 3 bases; bases outside gene matches: 9. The V gene's germline CDR1 is MNHEY and CDR2 SVGAGI. CDR3 bases: TGTGCCAGCAGCCGGGACAACAGGGGGGACACTGAAGCTTTCTTT. As protein: CASSRDNRGDTEAFF.

The chain recombines TRBV9 with TRBJ2-3; D is ambiguous. Germline CDR1 reads SGDLS; CDR2 reads YYNGEE. The CDR3 has 14 amino acids. With 0 bases removed from V and 1 base from J, the gap between germline ends came to 6 bases. CDR3 region: CASSVGGRTDTQYF. In nucleotides, the CDR3 is TGTGCCAGCAGCGTAGGGGGTCGCACAGATACGCAGTATTTT.

The V gene is TRBV7-8, the J gene TRBJ2-7; a weak D match, TRBD1 (5 bases). Germline V CDR1 and CDR2: SGHVS, FQNEAQ. The length of the CDR3 is 13 residues. V lost 3 bases, J lost 4 bases, and 10 bases lay in between. In DNA form, the CDR3 reads TGTGCCAGCAGCTTGTGGCCAGGGTACGAGCAGTACTTC. Translating it yields CASSLWPGYEQYF.